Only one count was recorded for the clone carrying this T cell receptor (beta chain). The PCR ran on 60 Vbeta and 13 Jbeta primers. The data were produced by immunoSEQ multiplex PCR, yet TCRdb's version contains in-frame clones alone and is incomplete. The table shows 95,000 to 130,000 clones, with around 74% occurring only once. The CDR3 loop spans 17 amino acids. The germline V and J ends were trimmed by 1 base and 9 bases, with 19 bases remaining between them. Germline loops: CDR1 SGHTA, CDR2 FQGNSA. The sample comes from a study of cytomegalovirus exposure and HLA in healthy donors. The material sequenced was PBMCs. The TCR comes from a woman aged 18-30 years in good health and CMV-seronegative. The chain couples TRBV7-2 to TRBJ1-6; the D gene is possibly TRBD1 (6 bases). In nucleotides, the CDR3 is TGTGCCAGCAGCTTAGAATCCAGGGTGCGAGGGGGTTCACCCCTCCACTTT. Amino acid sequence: CASSLESRVRGGSPLHF. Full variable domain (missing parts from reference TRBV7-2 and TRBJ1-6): GAGVSQSPSNKVTEKGKDVELRCDPISGHTALYWYRQSLGQGLEFLIYFQGNSAPDKSGLPSDRFSAERTGGSVSTLTIQRTQQEDSAVYLCASSLESRVRGGSPLHFGNGTRLTVT.